This TCR beta chain was profiled in a study of graft-versus-host responses after intestinal transplantation. Study-level background: Recipients were all induced with anti-thymocyte globulin, then given tacrolimus and steroids for about three years.

Remarks on this clone: Its antigen is not known.

The CDR3 length is 13 residues. Trimming cost V 4 bases and J 0 bases, with 6 bases left between them. Germline V lookup: CDR1 MDHEN, CDR2 SYDVKM. The repertoire was sequenced with immunoSEQ multiplex PCR; TCRdb's copy has only in-frame clones and lacks some. The sample holds about 45,000 clones; roughly nine tenths are singletons and the top ten take approximately 4%. Points from the study as a whole: Recipient-marrow GvH clones were detected, some having first appeared in ileum or blood.

This receptor was obtained from a human patient who received an intestinal transplant, so some T cells may come from the graft donor. The chain combines TRBV28 with TRBJ1-1; D remains ambiguous. The input for sequencing was PBMCs, taken 524 days after transplant. The CDR3 reads CASSSSLNTEAFF. CDR3 coding DNA: TGTGCCAGCAGTTCCAGCCTGAACACTGAAGCTTTCTTT.